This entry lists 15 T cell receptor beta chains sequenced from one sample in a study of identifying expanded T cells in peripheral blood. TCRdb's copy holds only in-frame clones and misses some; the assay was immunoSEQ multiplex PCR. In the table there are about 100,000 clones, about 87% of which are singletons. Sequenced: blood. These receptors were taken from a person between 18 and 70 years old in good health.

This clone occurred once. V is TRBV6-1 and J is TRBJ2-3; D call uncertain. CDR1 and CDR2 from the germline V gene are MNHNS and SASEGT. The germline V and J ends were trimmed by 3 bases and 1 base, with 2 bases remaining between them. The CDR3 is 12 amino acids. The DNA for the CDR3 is TGTGCCAGCAGTGATGGCACAGATACGCAGTATTTT. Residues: CASSDGTDTQYF.

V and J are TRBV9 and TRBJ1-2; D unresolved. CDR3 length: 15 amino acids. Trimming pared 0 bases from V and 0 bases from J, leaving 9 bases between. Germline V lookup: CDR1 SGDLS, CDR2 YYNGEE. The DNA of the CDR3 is TGTGCCAGCAGCGTAGGGGTAGACACTAACTATGGCTACACCTTC. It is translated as CASSVGVDTNYGYTF. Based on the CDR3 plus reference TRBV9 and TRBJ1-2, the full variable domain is DSGVTQTPKHLITATGQRVTLRCSPRSGDLSVYWYQQSLDQGLQFLIQYYNGEERAKGNILERFSAQQFPDLHSELNLSSLELGDSALYFCASSVGVDTNYGYTFGSGTRLTVV.

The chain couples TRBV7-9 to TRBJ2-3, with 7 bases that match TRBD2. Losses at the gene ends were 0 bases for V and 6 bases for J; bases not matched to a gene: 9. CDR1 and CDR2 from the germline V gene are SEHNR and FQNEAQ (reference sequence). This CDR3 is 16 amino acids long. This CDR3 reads CASSLAKTGGSDTQYF. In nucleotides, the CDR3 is TGTGCCAGCAGCTTAGCTAAAACGGGGGGTTCGGATACGCAGTATTTT.

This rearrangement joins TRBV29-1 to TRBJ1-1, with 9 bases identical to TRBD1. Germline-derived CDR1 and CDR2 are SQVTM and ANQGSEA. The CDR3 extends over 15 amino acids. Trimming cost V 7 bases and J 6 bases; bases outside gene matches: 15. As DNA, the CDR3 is TGCAGCGGCCTACGCTGGGGACAGGGCAAATCTGAAGCTTTCTTT. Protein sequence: CSGLRWGQGKSEAFF.

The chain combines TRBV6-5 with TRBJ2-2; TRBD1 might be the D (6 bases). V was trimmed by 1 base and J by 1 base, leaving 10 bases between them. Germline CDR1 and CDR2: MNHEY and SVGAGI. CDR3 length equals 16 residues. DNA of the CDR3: TGTGCCAGCAGTTACTTTGGACAGTGGAACACCGGGGAGCTGTTTTTT. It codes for CASSYFGQWNTGELFF.

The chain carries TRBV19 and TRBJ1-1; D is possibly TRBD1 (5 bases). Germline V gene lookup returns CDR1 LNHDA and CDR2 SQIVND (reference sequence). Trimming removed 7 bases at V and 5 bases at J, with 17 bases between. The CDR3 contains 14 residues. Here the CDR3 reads CASTTQGSVTEAFF. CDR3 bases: TGTGCCAGTACAACTCAGGGATCGGTAACTGAAGCTTTCTTT. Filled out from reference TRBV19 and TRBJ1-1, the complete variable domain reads DGGITQSPKYLFRKEGQNVTLSCEQNLNHDAMYWYRQDPGQGLRLIYYSQIVNDFQKGDIAEGYSVSREKKESFPLTVTSAQKNPTAFYLCASTTQGSVTEAFFGQGTRLTVV.

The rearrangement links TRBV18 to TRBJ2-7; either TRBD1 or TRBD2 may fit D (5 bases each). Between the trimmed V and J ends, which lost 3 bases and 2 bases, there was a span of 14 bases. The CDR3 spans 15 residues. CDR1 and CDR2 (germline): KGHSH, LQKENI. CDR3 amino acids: CASSPAGTPTYEQYF. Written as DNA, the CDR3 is TGTGCCAGCTCACCGGCCGGGACCCCGACCTACGAGCAGTACTTC.

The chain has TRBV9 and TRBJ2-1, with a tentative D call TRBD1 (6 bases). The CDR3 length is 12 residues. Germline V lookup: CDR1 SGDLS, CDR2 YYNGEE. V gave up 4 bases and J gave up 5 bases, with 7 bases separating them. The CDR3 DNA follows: TGTGCCAGCAGCTACAGGGACAATGAGCAGTTCTTC. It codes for CASSYRDNEQFF.

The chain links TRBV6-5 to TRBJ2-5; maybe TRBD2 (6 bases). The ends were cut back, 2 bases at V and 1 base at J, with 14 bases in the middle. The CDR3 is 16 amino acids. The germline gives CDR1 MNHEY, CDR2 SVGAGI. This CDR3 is CASSYRAGRTQETQYF. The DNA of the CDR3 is TGTGCCAGCAGTTACAGGGCGGGGAGGACCCAAGAGACCCAGTACTTC.

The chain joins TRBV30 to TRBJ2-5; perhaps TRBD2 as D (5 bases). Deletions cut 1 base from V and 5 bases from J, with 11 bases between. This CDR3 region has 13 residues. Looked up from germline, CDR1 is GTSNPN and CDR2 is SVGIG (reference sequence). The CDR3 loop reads CAWSGGLEETQYF. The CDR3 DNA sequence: TGTGCCTGGAGTGGCGGGCTCGAGGAGACCCAGTACTTC.

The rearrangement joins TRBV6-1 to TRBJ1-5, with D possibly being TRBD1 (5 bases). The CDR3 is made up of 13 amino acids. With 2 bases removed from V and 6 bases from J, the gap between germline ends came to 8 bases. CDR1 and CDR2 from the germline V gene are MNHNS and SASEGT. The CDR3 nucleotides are TGTGCCAGCAGTGAACAGGGCGGTCAGCCCCAGCATTTT. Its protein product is CASSEQGGQPQHF.

In nucleotides, the CDR3 is TGTGCCAGCAGCCCGACAGGGAAGGCGTTGGATGGCTACACCTTC. The encoded protein is CASSPTGKALDGYTF. This sequence joins TRBV7-3 and TRBJ1-2, with 7 bases matching TRBD1. The CDR3 loop spans 15 amino acids. V was clipped by 5 bases and J by 6 bases; unmatched bases: 12. Germline V gene sequence: CDR1 SGHTA, CDR2 FQGTGA.

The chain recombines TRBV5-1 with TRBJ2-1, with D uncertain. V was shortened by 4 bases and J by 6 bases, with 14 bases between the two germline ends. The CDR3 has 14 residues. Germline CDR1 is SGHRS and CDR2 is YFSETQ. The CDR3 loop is CASSPGRVSNEQFF. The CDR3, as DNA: TGCGCCAGCAGCCCCGGTAGGGTTAGCAATGAGCAGTTCTTC.

The CDR3 DNA sequence: TGTGCCAGCATTTCGTTCGGCAGGGGGGGCTATGGCTACACCTTC. Residues: CASISFGRGGYGYTF. V is TRBV6-1 and J is TRBJ1-2; 7 nucleotides agree with TRBD1. Per the germline V gene, CDR1 is MNHNS and CDR2 is SASEGT. J lost 4 bases, V lost 7 bases, and 12 bases had no gene match. The CDR3 is 15 amino acids.

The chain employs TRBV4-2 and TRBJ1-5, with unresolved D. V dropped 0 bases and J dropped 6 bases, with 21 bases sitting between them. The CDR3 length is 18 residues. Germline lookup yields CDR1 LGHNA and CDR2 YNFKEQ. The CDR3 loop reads CASSQDSGTAWAVQPQHF. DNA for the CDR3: TGTGCCAGCAGCCAAGATTCGGGTACCGCATGGGCTGTTCAGCCCCAGCATTTT.